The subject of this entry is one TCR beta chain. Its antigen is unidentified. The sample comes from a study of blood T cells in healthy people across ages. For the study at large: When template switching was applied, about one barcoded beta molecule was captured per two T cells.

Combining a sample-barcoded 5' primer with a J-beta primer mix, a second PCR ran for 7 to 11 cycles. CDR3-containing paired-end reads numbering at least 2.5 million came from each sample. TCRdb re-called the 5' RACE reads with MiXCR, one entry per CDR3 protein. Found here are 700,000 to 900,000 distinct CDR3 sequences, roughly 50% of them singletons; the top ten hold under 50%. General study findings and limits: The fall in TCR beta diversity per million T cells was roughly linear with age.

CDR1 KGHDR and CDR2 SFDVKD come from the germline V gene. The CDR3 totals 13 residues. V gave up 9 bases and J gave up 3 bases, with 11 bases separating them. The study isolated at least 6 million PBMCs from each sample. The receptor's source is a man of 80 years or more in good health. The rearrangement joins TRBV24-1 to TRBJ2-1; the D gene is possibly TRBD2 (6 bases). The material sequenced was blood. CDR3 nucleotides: TGTGCCACCCGGGACTCCCTCTACAATGAGCAGTTCTTC. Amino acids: CATRDSLYNEQFF.